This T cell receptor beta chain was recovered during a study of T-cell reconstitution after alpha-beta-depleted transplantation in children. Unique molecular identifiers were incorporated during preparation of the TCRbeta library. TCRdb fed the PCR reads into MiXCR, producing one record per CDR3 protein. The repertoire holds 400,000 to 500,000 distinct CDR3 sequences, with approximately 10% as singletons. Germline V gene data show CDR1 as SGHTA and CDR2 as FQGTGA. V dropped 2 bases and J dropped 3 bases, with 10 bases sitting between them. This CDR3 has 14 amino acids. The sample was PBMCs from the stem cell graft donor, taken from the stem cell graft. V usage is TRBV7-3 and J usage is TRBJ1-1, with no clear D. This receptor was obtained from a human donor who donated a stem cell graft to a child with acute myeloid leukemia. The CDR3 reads CASSLGRADTEAFF. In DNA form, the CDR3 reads TGTGCCAGCAGCTTAGGGAGGGCGGACACTGAAGCTTTCTTT.